The 20 T cell receptor beta chains in this list originate from one sample, sequenced in a study of cytomegalovirus exposure and HLA in healthy donors. Primers: 60 Vbeta forward and 13 Jbeta reverse. The assay was immunoSEQ multiplex PCR, and TCRdb's table has in-frame clones only and misses some. The table lists nearly 300,000 clones, 70% to 90% of them singletons. The specimen sequenced was PBMCs. The receptor source for this set is a man aged 35 to 55 in good health and CMV-seropositive.

This clone has only one observation. This chain connects TRBV9 to TRBJ2-1, with D possibly being TRBD2 (6 bases). V gave up 3 bases and J gave up 2 bases, with 15 bases separating them. The CDR3 runs 16 residues. The germline V gene encodes CDR1 SGDLS and CDR2 YYNGEE. The CDR3 sequence: CASSGTGTRTYNEQFF. For the CDR3, the DNA is TGTGCCAGCAGCGGTACCGGGACTCGAACCTACAATGAGCAGTTCTTC. The full variable domain, rest sourced from reference TRBV9 and TRBJ2-1, is DSGVTQTPKHLITATGQRVTLRCSPRSGDLSVYWYQQSLDQGLQFLIQYYNGEERAKGNILERFSAQQFPDLHSELNLSSLELGDSALYFCASSGTGTRTYNEQFFGPGTRLTVL.

The V call is TRBV15, the J call TRBJ2-5; D not certain. Germline V gene lookup returns CDR1 LNHNV and CDR2 YYDKDF (reference sequence). The CDR3 length is 16 residues. With 4 bases removed from V and 3 bases from J, the gap between germline ends came to 18 bases. CDR3 DNA sequence: TGTGCCACCAGCACGGAGCTGACCGGCGGAAAAGAGACCCAGTACTTC. Translation: CATSTELTGGKETQYF.

Comments on this clone: An end of the junction does not agree with germline; a read error may underlie this. This chain joins TRBV7-7 and TRBJ2-3; D is unclear. The CDR3 length is 14 residues. Germline V CDR1 and CDR2: SSHAT, FNYEAQ (reference sequence). CDR3: CASSSLDGEDTQYF. CDR3 coding DNA: TGTGCTAGCAGCTCCCTAGATGGTGAAGATACGCAGTATTTT.

This chain links TRBV19 with TRBJ2-1; D possibly corresponds to TRBD2 (5 bases). The CDR3 runs to 14 residues. V was pared by 9 bases and J by 1 base, with 13 bases between. Germline V CDR1 and CDR2: LNHDA, SQIVND (reference sequence). CDR3 in amino acids: CASRRRGSYNEQFF. The DNA of the CDR3 is TGTGCCAGCCGCCGACGAGGGTCCTACAATGAGCAGTTCTTC.

The chain carries TRBV19 and TRBJ1-1, with 7 bases lining up with TRBD1. This CDR3 contains 14 residues. The junction had 5 bases not matched to a gene; V was cut back by 2 bases and J by 5 bases. In germline, CDR1 is LNHDA, CDR2 SQIVND (reference sequence). The CDR3 here is CASSITGEDTEAFF. The CDR3 region has the DNA TGTGCCAGTAGTATAACAGGGGAAGATACTGAAGCTTTCTTT.

The chain couples TRBV11-2 to TRBJ1-5; D not resolved. In germline, CDR1 is SGHAT, CDR2 FQNNGV. The length of the CDR3 is 13 residues. V lost 4 bases and J 8 bases, leaving 12 bases between the germline ends. The CDR3 DNA reads as TGTGCCAGCAGCTCGATAGAGAGGGAGCCCCAGCATTTT. This codes for CASSSIEREPQHF.

The gene calls are TRBV29-1 and TRBJ2-7; no clear D gene. This CDR3 comprises 12 residues. Trimming cost V 1 base and J 4 bases, with 8 bases left between them. The germline CDR1 and CDR2 sequences are SQVTM and ANQGSEA. The CDR3 loop reads CSVEVPGYEQYF. CDR3 nucleotide sequence: TGCAGCGTTGAAGTCCCGGGTTACGAGCAGTACTTC.

V gene TRBV2 combines with J gene TRBJ2-7, with 13 nucleotides matching TRBD2. J was trimmed by 2 bases and V by 6 bases; bases with no gene match: 1. CDR1 and CDR2 (germline): SNHLY, FYNNEI. The CDR3 sequence is 14 residues long. The CDR3 region has the DNA TGTGCCAGCAGGGGACTAGCGGGGCCCTACGAGCAGTACTTC. This encodes CASRGLAGPYEQYF. The variable domain in full, with the rest retrieved from reference TRBV2 and TRBJ2-7, is EPEVTQTPSHQVTQMGQEVILRCVPISNHLYFYWYRQILGQKVEFLVSFYNNEISEKSEIFDDQFSVERPDGSNFTLKIRSTKLEDSAMYFCASRGLAGPYEQYFGPGTRLTVT.

In its sample, this clone was seen a few times. V is TRBV2 and J is TRBJ2-7; D not resolved. The V and J ends lost 6 bases and 6 bases respectively, with 18 bases between them. The CDR3 runs 14 residues. The germline CDR1 and CDR2 sequences are SNHLY and FYNNEI. CDR3 sequence: CASSVAEVPLEQYF. The CDR3 bases are TGTGCCAGCAGCGTAGCCGAGGTACCTCTCGAGCAGTACTTC.

V gene TRBV7-9 combines with J gene TRBJ1-2; unclear D gene. Germline CDR1 is SEHNR and CDR2 is FQNEAQ (reference sequence). CDR3 length: 14 residues. Trimming removed 5 bases at V and 4 bases at J, with 14 bases between. CDR3 protein: CASSTQTQFYGYTF. The CDR3 DNA is TGTGCCAGCAGCACCCAGACACAGTTCTATGGCTACACCTTC.

The V gene is TRBV18, the J gene TRBJ2-7; D is possibly TRBD2 (6 bases). Trimming took 2 bases from V and 1 from J, leaving 9 bases between them. Germline CDR1 is KGHSH and CDR2 is LQKENI. CDR3 length: 14 residues. Here the CDR3 reads CASSPWEDSYEQYF. The CDR3 DNA follows: TGTGCCAGCTCACCATGGGAGGATTCCTACGAGCAGTACTTC.

Here the CDR3 DNA reads TGCGCCAGCAGCTGGACCGGGACAGGGAGGAACGGGGAGCTGTTTTTT. Protein product: CASSWTGTGRNGELFF. The rearrangement uses TRBV5-1 and TRBJ2-2, with 9 bases lining up with TRBD1. CDR1 is SGHRS and CDR2 is YFSETQ in the germline V gene. The V and J ends lost 3 bases and 7 bases, in that order; junction bases with no gene match: 10. The CDR3 extends over 16 amino acids.

The CDR3 region has the DNA TGTGCCAGCAGCTTAAACCCGGGGTCGTCTGGCACAGATACGCAGTATTTT. Protein sequence: CASSLNPGSSGTDTQYF. The chain employs TRBV7-3 and TRBJ2-3, with D maybe TRBD2 (5 bases). This CDR3 has 17 residues. The germline CDR1 and CDR2 sequences are SGHTA and FQGTGA. V was cut by 1 base and J by 1 base, with 15 bases left in between.

V gene TRBV11-3 combines with J gene TRBJ2-6, with D perhaps TRBD1 (5 bases). In germline, CDR1 is SGHNT, CDR2 YENEEA. The length of the CDR3 is 14 residues. V dropped 5 bases and J dropped 3 bases, with 8 bases sitting between them. CDR3 protein: CASSQGGGANVLTF. For the CDR3, the DNA is TGTGCCAGCAGCCAGGGCGGTGGGGCCAACGTCCTGACTTTC.

The rearrangement uses TRBV18 and TRBJ2-5, with TRBD2 matching over 12 bases. The CDR3 length is 17 residues. V lost 0 bases, J lost 6 bases, and 8 bases stayed unmatched. CDR1 KGHSH and CDR2 LQKENI come from the germline V gene. CDR3 residues: CASSPPVLAGGPQTQYF. The CDR3 DNA reads as TGTGCCAGCTCACCACCGGTTCTAGCGGGAGGGCCGCAGACCCAGTACTTC.

This chain joins TRBV7-3 and TRBJ1-1; no firm D call. The germline V gene has CDR1 SGHTA and CDR2 FQGTGA. The CDR3 sequence is 13 residues long. Trimming cost V 6 bases and J 2 bases, with 10 bases left between them. The CDR3 reads CASSFSVNTEAFF. CDR3 nucleotide sequence: TGTGCCAGCAGTTTTTCAGTCAACACTGAAGCTTTCTTT.

V gene TRBV28 combines with J gene TRBJ2-5; 10 bases are shared with TRBD2. V dropped 5 bases and J dropped 4; count of bases not matched to a gene: 1. From germline, CDR1 is MDHEN and CDR2 SYDVKM. The CDR3 extends over 13 amino acids. The CDR3 DNA reads as TGTGCCAGCAGTATAGCGGGGGGAGAGACCCAGTACTTC. Protein sequence: CASSIAGGETQYF.

J is TRBJ1-5 and V is TRBV6-5; 8 nucleotides align to TRBD1. Unmatched junction bases numbered 7, after V lost 5 bases and J lost 4 bases. Germline V gives CDR1 MNHEY, CDR2 SVGAGI. This CDR3 spans 15 amino acids. The CDR3 region has the DNA TGTGCCAGCAGTCTTGGACAGGGTTGGAATCAGCCCCAGCATTTT. Its protein is CASSLGQGWNQPQHF.

Remarks on this clone: At one of its ends the junction is not consistent with the germline gene, which may arise from a read error. The sample has other DNA sequences that encode this CDR3 too. J is TRBJ2-1 and V is TRBV4-1, with 9 positions matching TRBD2. The length of the CDR3 is 16 residues. CDR1 and CDR2 (germline): MGHRA, YSYEKL. As DNA, the CDR3 is TGCGCCAGCAGCCAATCTTCTAGCGGGGCCTACAACGAGCAGTTCTTC. Its translation is CASSQSSSGAYNEQFF.

This chain connects TRBV14 to TRBJ1-2; D possibly corresponds to TRBD1 (5 bases). The V gene's germline CDR1 is SGHDN and CDR2 FVKESK. The CDR3 contains 20 residues. The V and J ends lost 0 bases and 0 bases respectively, with 23 bases between them. The CDR3 protein is CASSQDYRPPGRMTNYGYTF. In DNA form, the CDR3 reads TGTGCCAGCAGCCAAGATTACAGGCCACCGGGCAGAATGACTAACTATGGCTACACCTTC.